The sequence of this T cell receptor beta chain was determined in a study of blood T cell repertoires in COVID-19. The wider study: Acute-phase and convalescent COVID-19 samples originated in the United States, Italy and Spain. PBMCs, B-cell-depleted T cells, or T cells provided the cDNA or gDNA that made up the material.

In the source study's methods: Reference gene primer amplification gave estimated nucleated cell counts. Sequenced by immunoSEQ multiplex PCR; TCRdb stores in-frame clones only, minus some. V and J calls and clone size are those listed in that table; D and trimming were worked out from the DNA. Of 120,000 or so clones detected, about 86% appear once; the ten largest clones hold roughly 2.2%. This TCR was sampled from a woman between 50 and 59 years old with acute or convalescent COVID-19. Sequencing was done on a sample of peripheral blood.

CDR3 sequence reads: CASSQGRLSSYEQYF. CDR3 sequence (DNA): TGTGCCAGCAGCCAAGGTCGTTTGAGCTCCTACGAGCAGTACTTC. This chain links TRBV3-1 (or the pseudogene TRBV3-2) with TRBJ2-7; D uncertain. The CDR3 covers 15 residues. CDR1 is LGHDT, CDR2 YNNKEL, per germline (reference sequence). The V gene lost 1 base and the J gene lost 0 bases, with 10 bases spanning the gap.